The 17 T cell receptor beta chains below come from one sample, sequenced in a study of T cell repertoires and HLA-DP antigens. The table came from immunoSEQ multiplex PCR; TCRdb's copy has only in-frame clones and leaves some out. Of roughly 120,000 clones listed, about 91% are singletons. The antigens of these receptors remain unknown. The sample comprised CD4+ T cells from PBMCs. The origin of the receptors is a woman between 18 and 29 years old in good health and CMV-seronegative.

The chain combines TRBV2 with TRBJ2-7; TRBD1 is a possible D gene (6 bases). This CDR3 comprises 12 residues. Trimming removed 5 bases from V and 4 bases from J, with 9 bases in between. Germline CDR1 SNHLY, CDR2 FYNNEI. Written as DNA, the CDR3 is TGTGCCAGCAGTACAGGGACGTACGAGCAGTACGTC. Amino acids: CASSTGTYEQYV.

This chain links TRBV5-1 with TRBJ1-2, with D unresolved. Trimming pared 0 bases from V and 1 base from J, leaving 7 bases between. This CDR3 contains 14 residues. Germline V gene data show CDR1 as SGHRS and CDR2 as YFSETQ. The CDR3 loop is CASSLGQNNYGYTF. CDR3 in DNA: TGCGCCAGCAGCTTGGGGCAGAATAACTATGGCTACACCTTC.

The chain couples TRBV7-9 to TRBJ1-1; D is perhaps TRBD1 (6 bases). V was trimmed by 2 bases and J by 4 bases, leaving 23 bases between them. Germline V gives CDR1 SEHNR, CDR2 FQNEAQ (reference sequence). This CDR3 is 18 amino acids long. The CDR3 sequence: CASSLPYRDITQGTEAFF. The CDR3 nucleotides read TGTGCCAGCAGCTTACCCTACCGGGACATCACACAGGGCACTGAAGCTTTCTTT.

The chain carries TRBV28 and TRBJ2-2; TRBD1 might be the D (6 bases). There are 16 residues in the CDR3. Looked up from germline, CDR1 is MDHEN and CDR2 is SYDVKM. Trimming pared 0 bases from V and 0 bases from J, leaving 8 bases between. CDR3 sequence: CASSLWQGSNTGELFF. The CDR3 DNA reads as TGTGCCAGCAGTTTATGGCAGGGGTCGAACACCGGGGAGCTGTTTTTT.

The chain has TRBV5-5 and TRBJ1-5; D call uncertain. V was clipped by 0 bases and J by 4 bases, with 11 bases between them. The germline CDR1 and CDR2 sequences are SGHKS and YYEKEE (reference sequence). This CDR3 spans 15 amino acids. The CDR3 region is CASSLGPSENQPQHF. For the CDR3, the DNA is TGTGCCAGCAGCTTGGGGCCCAGTGAGAATCAGCCCCAGCATTTT.

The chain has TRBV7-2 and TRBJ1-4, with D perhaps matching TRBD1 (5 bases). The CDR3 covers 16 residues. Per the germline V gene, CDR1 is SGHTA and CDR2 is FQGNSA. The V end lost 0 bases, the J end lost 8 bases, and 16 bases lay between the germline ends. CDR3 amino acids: CASSLAEGYGREKLFF. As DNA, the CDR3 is TGTGCCAGCAGCTTAGCGGAGGGGTATGGACGCGAAAAACTGTTTTTT.

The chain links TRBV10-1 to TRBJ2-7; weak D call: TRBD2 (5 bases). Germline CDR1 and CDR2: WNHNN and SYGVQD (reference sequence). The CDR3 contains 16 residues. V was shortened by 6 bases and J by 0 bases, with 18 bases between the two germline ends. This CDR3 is CASSVAPVEGSYEQYF. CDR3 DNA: TGCGCCAGCAGCGTCGCCCCGGTCGAGGGCTCCTACGAGCAGTACTTC.

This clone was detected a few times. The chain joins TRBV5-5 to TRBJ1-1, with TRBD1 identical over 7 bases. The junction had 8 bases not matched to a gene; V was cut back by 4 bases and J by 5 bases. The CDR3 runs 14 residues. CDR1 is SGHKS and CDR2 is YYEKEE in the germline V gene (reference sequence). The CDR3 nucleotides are TGTGCCAGCAGCGGAAGACAGGGTAGGACTGAAGCTTTCTTT. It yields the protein CASSGRQGRTEAFF.

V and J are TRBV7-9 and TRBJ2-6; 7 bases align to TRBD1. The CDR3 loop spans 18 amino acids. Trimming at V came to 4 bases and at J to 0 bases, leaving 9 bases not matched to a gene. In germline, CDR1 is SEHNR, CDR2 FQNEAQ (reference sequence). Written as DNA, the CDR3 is TGTGCCAGCAGCTCCAGGACAGGCTCTAACTCTGGGGCCAACGTCCTGACTTTC. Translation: CASSSRTGSNSGANVLTF. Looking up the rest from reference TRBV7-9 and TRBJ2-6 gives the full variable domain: DTGVSQNPRHKITKRGQNVTFRCDPISEHNRLYWYRQTLGQGPEFLTYFQNEAQLEKSRLLSDRFSAERPKGSFSTLEIQRTEQGDSAMYLCASSSRTGSNSGANVLTFGAGSRLTVL.

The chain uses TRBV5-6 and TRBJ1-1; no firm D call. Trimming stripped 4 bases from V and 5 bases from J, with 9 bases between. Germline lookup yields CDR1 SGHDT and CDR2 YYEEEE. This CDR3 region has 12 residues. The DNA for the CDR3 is TGTGCCAGCAGCCCTGGGGAGACTGAAGCTTTCTTT. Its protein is CASSPGETEAFF.

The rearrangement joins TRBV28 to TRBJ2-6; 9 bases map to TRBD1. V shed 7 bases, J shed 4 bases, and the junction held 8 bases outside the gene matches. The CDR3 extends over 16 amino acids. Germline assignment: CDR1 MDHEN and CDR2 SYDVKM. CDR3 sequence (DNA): TGTGCCAGCACCGCACAGGGGGCGGGGGGGGCCAACGTCCTGACTTTC. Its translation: CASTAQGAGGANVLTF.

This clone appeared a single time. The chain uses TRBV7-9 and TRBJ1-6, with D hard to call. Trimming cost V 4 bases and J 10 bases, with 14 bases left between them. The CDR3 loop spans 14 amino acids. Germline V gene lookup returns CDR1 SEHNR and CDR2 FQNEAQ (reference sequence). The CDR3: CASSSWGFDSPLHF. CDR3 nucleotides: TGTGCCAGCAGCTCGTGGGGTTTCGACTCACCCCTCCACTTT.

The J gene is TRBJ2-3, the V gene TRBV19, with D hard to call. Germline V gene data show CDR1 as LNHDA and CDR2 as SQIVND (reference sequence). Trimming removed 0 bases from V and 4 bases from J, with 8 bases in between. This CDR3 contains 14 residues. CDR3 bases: TGTGCCAGTAGTATAGATCATACAGCAGATACGCAGTATTTT. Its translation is CASSIDHTADTQYF.

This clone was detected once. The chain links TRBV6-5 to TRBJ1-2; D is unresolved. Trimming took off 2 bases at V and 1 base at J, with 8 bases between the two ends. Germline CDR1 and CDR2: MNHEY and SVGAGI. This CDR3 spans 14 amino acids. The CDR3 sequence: CASSYEGSNYGYTF. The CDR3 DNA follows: TGTGCCAGCAGTTACGAAGGCAGTAACTATGGCTACACCTTC.

CDR3 DNA: TGTGCCAGCAGCTTAAGGTCGACTAGCGGGAGGGCCTTACCTTACGAGCAGTACTTC. Its protein product is CASSLRSTSGRALPYEQYF. The V call is TRBV7-8, the J call TRBJ2-7; 14 bases match TRBD2. This CDR3 has 19 residues. The J segment lost 4 bases and the V segment lost 2 bases, leaving 13 bases of the junction unmatched. Looked up from germline, CDR1 is SGHVS and CDR2 is FQNEAQ. Full variable domain (missing parts from reference TRBV7-8 and TRBJ2-7): GAGVSQSPRYKVAKRGQDVALRCDPISGHVSLFWYQQALGQGPEFLTYFQNEAQLDKSGLPSDRFFAERPEGSVSTLKIQRTQQEDSAVYLCASSLRSTSGRALPYEQYFGPGTRLTVT.

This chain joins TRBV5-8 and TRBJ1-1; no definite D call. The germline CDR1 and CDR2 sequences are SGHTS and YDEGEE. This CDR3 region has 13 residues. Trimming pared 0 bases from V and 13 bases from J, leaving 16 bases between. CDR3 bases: TGTGCCAGCAGCTTGGCGGCCCTCCTTAGGGATTTCTTT. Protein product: CASSLAALLRDFF.

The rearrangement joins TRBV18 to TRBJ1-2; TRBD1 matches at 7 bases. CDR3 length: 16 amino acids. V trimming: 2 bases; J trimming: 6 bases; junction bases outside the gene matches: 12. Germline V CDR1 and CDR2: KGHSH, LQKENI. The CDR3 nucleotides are TGTGCCAGCTCACCAGTGACAGGGTCCAACTTCGATGGCTACACCTTC. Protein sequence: CASSPVTGSNFDGYTF.